One sample yielded the 20 T cell receptor beta chains listed below, sequenced in a study of blood T cells in healthy people across ages. Next came a second PCR, run for about 7 to 12 cycles, which used a sample-barcoded 5' primer along with a J-beta primer mix. TCRdb redid the calling of the 5' RACE reads with MiXCR, one entry per CDR3 protein. The sample has 600,000 to 800,000 distinct CDR3 sequences; 45% to 60% are singletons. Sequenced sample: blood. The source is a woman aged 80 or older in good health.

This clonotype came up many times. The chain combines TRBV28 with TRBJ2-1; D call uncertain. This CDR3 contains 11 residues. V was trimmed by 2 bases and J by 12 bases, leaving 8 bases between them. CDR1 is MDHEN, CDR2 SYDVKM, per germline. This chain's CDR3 is CASSLGVLQFF. The CDR3 DNA reads as TGTGCCAGCAGTTTAGGAGTGCTGCAGTTCTTC.

This clonotype came up once. V gene TRBV7-2 combines with J gene TRBJ2-1; D uncertain. Trimming cost V 4 bases and J 2 bases, with 9 bases left between them. There are 14 residues in the CDR3. Germline V CDR1 and CDR2: SGHTA, FQGNSA. In nucleotides, the CDR3 is TGTGCCAGCAGCTCTTTGCCGGCCTACAATGAGCAGTTCTTC. Its protein is CASSSLPAYNEQFF.

This clonotype was detected only once. V is TRBV29-1 and J is TRBJ1-4; unclear D gene. The CDR3 runs 13 residues. CDR1 SQVTM and CDR2 ANQGSEA come from the germline V gene. Trimming took 7 bases from V and 4 from J, leaving 13 bases between them. CDR3 nucleotides: TGCAGCGCAAGTGTGGTCCTTAATGAAAAACTGTTTTTT. It encodes CSASVVLNEKLFF.

Concerning this clonotype: Just one base apart from a much larger clone, this may be a read error. The chain employs TRBV28 and TRBJ2-7; no reliable D call. The CDR3 length is 12 residues. The V gene lost 11 bases and the J gene lost 0 bases, with 11 bases spanning the gap. Germline CDR1 MDHEN, CDR2 SYDVKM. CDR3 in DNA: TGTGCCGCCTCGAGGAGCTCCTACGAGCAGTACTTC. Translated: CAASRSSYEQYF.

V is TRBV25-1 and J is TRBJ2-7; unclear D gene. V was pared by 1 base and J by 2 bases, with 9 bases between. Germline-derived CDR1 and CDR2 are MGHDK and SYGVNS. This CDR3 has 14 amino acids. In DNA, the CDR3 is TGTGCCAGCAGTGAATTCACACGTACCTACGAGCAGTACTTC. Amino acids: CASSEFTRTYEQYF.

The chain links TRBV9 to TRBJ2-2; 12 bases are shared with TRBD2. After removal of 1 base from V and 8 bases from J, the junction contained 3 bases not matched to a gene. The CDR3 is made up of 15 amino acids. CDR1 and CDR2 (germline): SGDLS, YYNGEE. CDR3 sequence: CASSVTSGGPGELFF. The CDR3 region has the DNA TGTGCCAGCAGCGTAACTAGCGGGGGGCCTGGGGAGCTGTTTTTT.

V usage is TRBV20-1 and J usage is TRBJ2-7; 10 bases are shared with TRBD2. The J call is uncertain, as TRBJ2-5 better fits the DNA end. The CDR3 consists of 17 residues. The germline CDR1 and CDR2 sequences are DFQATT and SNEGSKA (reference sequence). The CDR3 here is CSARLAAGGPMGETQYF. The CDR3 DNA sequence: TGCAGTGCTAGATTGGCAGCGGGAGGGCCTATGGGAGAGACCCAGTACTTC.

The count of this clonotype is one. The chain links TRBV7-2 to TRBJ1-2; 7 nucleotides align to TRBD1. The V gene end was trimmed by 5 bases and the J gene end by 4 bases; junction bases not matched to a gene: 7. This CDR3 is 14 amino acids long. Germline assignment: CDR1 SGHTA and CDR2 FQGNSA. The CDR3 region is CASSLTPGGYGYTF. DNA of the CDR3: TGTGCCAGCAGCCTTACTCCAGGGGGCTATGGCTACACCTTC.

Regarding this clonotype: A much larger clone differs from this one at a single base, so this may be a read error. The rearrangement links TRBV27 to TRBJ2-7; D is ambiguous. The last part of the DNA fits TRBJ2-5 better; the J call may be wrong. The CDR3 has 13 residues. Germline values: CDR1 MNHEY, CDR2 SMNVEV (reference sequence). The CDR3 DNA reads TGTGCCGGCAGTAGGCCCGGTCAAGAGACCCAGTACTTC. The encoded protein is CAGSRPGQETQYF.

CDR3 coding DNA: TGTGGGTCCAGGGGCGCTAGTTACGAGCAGTACTTC. Its protein product is CGSRGASYEQYF. The V call is TRBV6-5, the J call TRBJ2-7; possible D gene TRBD1, 6 bases. The CDR3 is 12 residues long. The germline V gene encodes CDR1 MNHEY and CDR2 SVGAGI.

This clonotype has a count of ten or more. This chain links TRBV6-5 with TRBJ1-4, with 7 bases aligning to TRBD1. The CDR3 extends over 15 amino acids. Germline lookup yields CDR1 MNHEY and CDR2 SVGAGI. V shed 0 bases and J 8 bases; nucleotides not matched to a gene: 6. The DNA of the CDR3 is TGTGCCAGCAGTTACTCTGACAGGGTAGGAGAAAAACTGTTTTTT. Amino acid sequence: CASSYSDRVGEKLFF.

This clonotype has a single count. V and J are TRBV5-1 and TRBJ2-7, with unresolved D. V lost 7 bases, J lost 0 bases, and 11 bases lay in between. The CDR3 contains 13 residues. Germline values: CDR1 SGHRS, CDR2 YFSETQ. CDR3 protein: CASGSFGSYEQYF. The CDR3 region has the DNA TGCGCCAGCGGCTCGTTCGGCTCCTACGAGCAGTACTTC. Full variable domain (outside the CDR3, taken from reference TRBV5-1 and TRBJ2-7): KAGVTQTPRYLIKTRGQQVTLSCSPISGHRSVSWYQQTPGQGLQFLFEYFSETQRNKGNFPGRFSGRQFSNSRSEMNVSTLELGDSALYLCASGSFGSYEQYFGPGTRLTVT.

This clonotype occurred many times. The chain is built from TRBV20-1 and TRBJ1-5; D not resolved. V was cut by 6 bases and J by 11 bases, with 26 bases left in between. Germline values: CDR1 DFQATT, CDR2 SNEGSKA (reference sequence). The CDR3 sequence is 15 residues long. Written as DNA, the CDR3 is TGCAGTGCCAATCCCGCGGGCACCTCCCTTTGGACCCAGCATTTT. It specifies CSANPAGTSLWTQHF.

This clonotype appeared a few times. The rearrangement joins TRBV2 to TRBJ1-2; D unresolved. Trimming removed 2 bases from V and 4 bases from J, with 11 bases in between. This CDR3 spans 14 amino acids. CDR1 is SNHLY and CDR2 is FYNNEI in the germline V gene. CDR3 sequence: CASSESLGGYGYTF. The DNA of the CDR3 is TGTGCCAGCAGTGAAAGTCTGGGAGGCTATGGCTACACCTTC.

This clonotype was seen at least ten times. This chain connects TRBV5-1 to TRBJ2-3; D might be TRBD2 (5 bases). This CDR3 spans 13 amino acids. V gave up 0 bases and J gave up 6 bases, with 8 bases separating them. Per germline, CDR1 SGHRS and CDR2 YFSETQ. Written as DNA, the CDR3 is TGCGCCAGCAGCTTGGTATCGGGGGATACGCAGTATTTT. This sequence encodes CASSLVSGDTQYF.

This clonotype appeared a single time. The chain couples TRBV9 to TRBJ2-7; the match to TRBD1 covers 9 bases. V was clipped by 6 bases and J by 6 bases; unmatched bases: 10. Germline CDR1 and CDR2: SGDLS and YYNGEE. This CDR3 region has 14 residues. This CDR3 is CASTVGTGSSEQYF. The CDR3 nucleotides read TGTGCCAGCACCGTCGGGACAGGGTCTAGCGAGCAGTACTTC.

Regarding this clonotype: Since a much larger clone is just one base distant, this may be a read error. The chain's CDR3 is CASNKLKSPYEQYF. For the CDR3, the DNA is TGTGCCAGCAACAAATTAAAAAGCCCCTACGAGCAGTACTTC. The chain couples TRBV21-1 to TRBJ2-7. TRBV21-1 corresponds to a pseudogene. This CDR3 comprises 14 residues.

For this clonotype: This could be a read error, since a much larger clone is one nucleotide away. The V gene is TRBV28, the J gene TRBJ2-1, with 10 bases matching TRBD2. TRBJ2-7 matches the DNA end more closely, so the J call is doubtful. The CDR3 consists of 11 residues. The germline CDR1 and CDR2 sequences are MDHEN and SYDVKM. This CDR3 is CASGGFDEQYF. Written as DNA, the CDR3 is TGTGCTAGCGGGGGGTTTGATGAGCAGTACTTC.

This clonotype has ten or more counts. This chain joins TRBV28 and TRBJ2-3, with 9 bases lining up with TRBD1. CDR1 and CDR2 from the germline V gene are MDHEN and SYDVKM. The CDR3 sequence is 15 residues long. V dropped 5 bases and J dropped 3; count of bases not matched to a gene: 6. The CDR3 DNA follows: TGTGCCAGCAGTCGACCGGGACAGGGAACAGATACGCAGTATTTT. This gives the protein CASSRPGQGTDTQYF.

The CDR3 DNA is TGTGCCAGCCGGACTAGCGGATGGGTCAGCACAGATACGCAGTATTTT. Amino acids: CASRTSGWVSTDTQYF. This chain links TRBV12-3 or TRBV12-4 with TRBJ2-3, with 10 nucleotides matching TRBD2. The trim removed 8 bases at V and 0 bases at J, leaving 8 bases unmatched. There are 16 residues in the CDR3.